The 26 T cell receptor beta chains in this list originate from one sample, sequenced in a study of CD8+CD57+ T cells in acquired aplastic anemia. Those patients picked for sequencing had displayed CD8+CD57+ cell expansion on flow cytometry. Investigators profiled TCR beta VDJ and CDR3 from genomic DNA template. TCRdb redid the calling of the reads with MiXCR, one entry per CDR3 protein. The sample shows approximately 190,000 distinct CDR3 sequences, 40% to 55% of them seen only once. The sequenced material came from sorted CD4+, CD8+, or CD8+CD57+ T cells (not recorded which) from PBMCs. These TCRs come from a human donor with aplastic anemia.

This clonotype was picked up many times. V gene TRBV24-1 combines with J gene TRBJ2-4; D remains ambiguous. The CDR3 spans 15 residues. Trimming cost V 3 bases and J 0 bases, with 8 bases left between them. Per germline, CDR1 KGHDR and CDR2 SFDVKD. The CDR3 sequence: CATSDKDLAKNIQYF. In DNA, the CDR3 is TGTGCCACCAGTGATAAGGACCTAGCCAAAAACATTCAGTACTTC.

The chain links TRBV5-6 to TRBJ2-3, with TRBD2 matching over 10 bases. Trimming cost V 4 bases and J 2 bases; bases outside gene matches: 7. This CDR3 has 16 residues. The germline CDR1 and CDR2 sequences are SGHDT and YYEEEE. The CDR3 loop reads CASSRGLADPTDTQYF. The CDR3 DNA follows: TGTGCCAGCAGCCGTGGACTAGCGGACCCCACAGATACGCAGTATTTT.

The rearrangement joins TRBV20-1 to TRBJ1-6; 7 nucleotides agree with TRBD1. Germline-derived CDR1 and CDR2 are DFQATT and SNEGSKA (reference sequence). There are 15 residues in the CDR3. Unmatched junction bases numbered 9, after V lost 1 base and J lost 9 bases. In DNA form, the CDR3 reads TGCAGTGCTAGAGTGCCCCGACAGGGAAGTTCACCCCTCCACTTT. This encodes CSARVPRQGSSPLHF.

The chain employs TRBV24-1 and TRBJ2-3, with D perhaps matching TRBD2 (5 bases). V lost 0 bases and J lost 2, with 11 bases in between. Germline V gene sequence: CDR1 KGHDR, CDR2 SFDVKD. The length of the CDR3 is 16 residues. CDR3 bases: TGTGCCACCAGTGATTTGAGAGGGCAGACCACAGATACGCAGTATTTT. Amino acid sequence: CATSDLRGQTTDTQYF.

Notes on this clonotype: A much larger clone lies a single base off, so this may be a read error. The chain has TRBV10-2 and TRBJ2-2, with 8 bases identical to TRBD2. The germline V gene has CDR1 WSHSY and CDR2 SAAADI. This CDR3 contains 18 residues. CDR3 nucleotides: TGCGCCGGCAGTGAGTCGAATATACTAGCGGCGAACACCGGGGAGCTGTTTTTT. This sequence encodes CAGSESNILAANTGELFF.

The chain is built from TRBV7-1 and TRBJ2-3, with TRBD2 matching 16 bases. TRBV7-1 is designated an ORF whose function remains uncertain. The CDR3 covers 20 residues. The ends lost 3 bases at V and 5 bases at J; junction bases unmatched: 14. The CDR3 loop reads CASSSRPPSGLAGGLDTQYF. The DNA for the CDR3 is TGTGCCAGCAGCTCCAGACCCCCTTCGGGACTAGCGGGAGGGTTAGATACGCAGTATTTT.

V and J are TRBV11-2 and TRBJ2-7; 7 bases fit TRBD2. Germline V gene lookup returns CDR1 SGHAT and CDR2 FQNNGV. Trimming cost V 5 bases and J 3 bases; bases outside gene matches: 13. The CDR3 extends over 16 amino acids. The CDR3 region has the DNA TGTGCCAGCAGCCCGGGGGGACGTAGAAGGTACTACGAGCAGTACTTC. Protein: CASSPGGRRRYYEQYF.

The CDR3 DNA sequence: TGTGCCAGCAGTGAAATGGCGGGATATAGCAATCAGCCCCAGCATTTT. It translates to CASSEMAGYSNQPQHF. This rearrangement joins TRBV2 to TRBJ1-5; D unresolved. The CDR3 consists of 16 residues. The V and J ends lost 2 bases and 0 bases respectively, with 11 bases between them. Germline V gene lookup returns CDR1 SNHLY and CDR2 FYNNEI.

The V and J genes are TRBV2 and TRBJ1-2; TRBD1 is a possible D gene (5 bases). CDR3 length: 14 residues. V lost 3 bases to trimming and J lost 2 bases, with 10 bases between them. Germline V gives CDR1 SNHLY, CDR2 FYNNEI. As DNA, the CDR3 is TGTGCCAGCAGTGACGGCAGGGCGAACTATGGCTACACCTTC. It encodes CASSDGRANYGYTF.

The gene calls are TRBV7-8 and TRBJ2-7; possibly TRBD1 or TRBD2 for D (6 bases each). Deletions cut 1 base from V and 4 bases from J, with 14 bases between. The CDR3 loop spans 15 amino acids. The germline V gene has CDR1 SGHVS and CDR2 FQNEAQ. CDR3 loop: CASSLVGGAGYEQYF. The CDR3 coding sequence is TGTGCCAGCAGCTTAGTCGGGGGCGCGGGGTACGAGCAGTACTTC.

J is TRBJ2-5 and V is TRBV20-1, with 9 bases identical to TRBD1. With V trimmed by 4 bases and J by 5 bases, 8 bases remained unmatched. The CDR3 has 14 amino acids. The germline V gene encodes CDR1 DFQATT and CDR2 SNEGSKA (reference sequence). CDR3 bases: TGCAGTGCTACATCCGGGACAGGGAGGGAGACCCAGTACTTC. Protein: CSATSGTGRETQYF.

The rearrangement joins TRBV11-1 to TRBJ2-1; 10 bases fit TRBD1. The end of the DNA fits TRBJ2-7 better, so the J call may be wrong. Germline V gene lookup returns CDR1 SGHAT and CDR2 FQDESV (reference sequence). The CDR3 consists of 16 residues. The CDR3 is CASSLSKTGGLLGQYF. CDR3 DNA: TGTGCCAGCAGCTTAAGCAAGACAGGGGGCCTTCTGGGGCAGTACTTC.

This clonotype was seen repeatedly, ten times or more. This sequence joins TRBV20-1 and TRBJ1-2; D is ambiguous. Trimming shortened V by 5 bases and J by 1 base, and 11 bases separated the two germline ends. This CDR3 contains 13 residues. Germline loops: CDR1 DFQATT, CDR2 SNEGSKA (reference sequence). For the CDR3, the DNA is TGCAGTGCTCCTGACGGGGTTAACTATGGCTACACCTTC. This translates into CSAPDGVNYGYTF.

This clonotype appeared many times. V is TRBV5-1 and J is TRBJ1-4; TRBD1 matches at 8 bases. Per germline, CDR1 SGHRS and CDR2 YFSETQ. The J segment lost 5 bases and the V segment lost 4 bases, leaving 7 bases of the junction unmatched. The CDR3 runs to 15 residues. The CDR3 bases are TGCGCCAGCAGCCCCGGACAGGGCGTGAATGAAAAACTGTTTTTT. Translation: CASSPGQGVNEKLFF.

The rearrangement uses TRBV18 and TRBJ1-5; TRBD1 is a possible D gene (6 bases). With 6 bases removed from V and 0 bases from J, the gap between germline ends came to 15 bases. This CDR3 is 16 amino acids long. Germline V gene sequence: CDR1 KGHSH, CDR2 LQKENI. The DNA of the CDR3 is TGTGCCAGCTCCGGAACTTCAGGGGATAGCAATCAGCCCCAGCATTTT. Protein product: CASSGTSGDSNQPQHF.

This chain uses TRBV2 with TRBJ2-4; D is perhaps TRBD1 (6 bases). The germline V gene encodes CDR1 SNHLY and CDR2 FYNNEI. The CDR3 extends over 14 amino acids. V lost 6 bases and J lost 6, with 15 bases in between. DNA for the CDR3: TGTGCCAGCAGGGACAGACAGTCCATAAACATTCAGTACTTC. Protein sequence: CASRDRQSINIQYF.

This clonotype was seen at least ten times. This chain uses TRBV12-3 or TRBV12-4 with TRBJ2-7; D is perhaps TRBD1 or TRBD2 (5 bases each). The CDR3 consists of 13 residues. V lost 3 bases and J lost 4, with 10 bases in between. DNA for the CDR3: TGTGCCAGCAGTTTTGGGGGAAGGTACGAGCAGTACTTC. Its protein is CASSFGGRYEQYF.

The rearrangement uses TRBV15 and TRBJ1-6; tentatively, D is TRBD1 (6 bases). The V end was cut by 4 bases, the J end by 10 bases, with 14 bases between. The germline gives CDR1 LNHNV, CDR2 YYDKDF (reference sequence). This CDR3 comprises 14 residues. The CDR3: CATSKGAGDSPLHF. The CDR3, as DNA: TGTGCCACCAGCAAAGGGGCAGGGGACTCACCCCTCCACTTT.

The rearrangement joins TRBV24-1 to TRBJ2-3; 8 positions agree with TRBD1. CDR1 and CDR2 (germline): KGHDR, SFDVKD. This CDR3 region has 17 residues. V shed 2 bases, J shed 5 bases, and the junction held 11 bases outside the gene matches. This CDR3 is CATSDSGQGSAVDTQYF. The CDR3 DNA follows: TGTGCCACCAGTGATTCCGGACAGGGCTCCGCCGTAGATACGCAGTATTTT.

The V gene is TRBV10-2, the J gene TRBJ2-6, with D hard to call. CDR1 is WSHSY, CDR2 SAAADI, per germline. The length of the CDR3 is 16 residues. V lost 2 bases and J lost 0, with 8 bases in between. The CDR3 reads CASSENAGSGANVLTF. The CDR3 DNA reads TGCGCCAGCAGTGAGAATGCAGGCTCTGGGGCCAACGTCCTGACTTTC.

This clonotype was detected only a few times. The DNA for the CDR3 is TGTGCCAGTAGTATGAGGGACCTGCGGGAGCAGTACTTC. Amino acid sequence: CASSMRDLREQYF. The rearrangement uses TRBV19 and TRBJ2-7, with D possibly called TRBD1 or TRBD2 (5 bases each). The CDR3 runs to 13 residues. CDR1 and CDR2 (germline): LNHDA, SQIVND (reference sequence). V lost 3 bases and J lost 7, with 13 bases in between.

This clonotype was observed at least ten times. J is TRBJ2-2 and V is TRBV7-3; D might be TRBD1 or TRBD2, each matching 7 bases. CDR1 and CDR2 from the germline V gene are SGHTA and FQGTGA. This CDR3 region has 15 residues. Trimming stripped 4 bases from V and 1 base from J, with 10 bases between. The CDR3 here is CASSSRGGNTGELFF. In DNA form, the CDR3 reads TGTGCCAGCAGCTCCAGGGGGGGGAACACCGGGGAGCTGTTTTTT. The complete variable domain, with remaining parts taken from reference TRBV7-3 and TRBJ2-2, reads GAGVSQTPSNKVTEKGKYVELRCDPISGHTALYWYRQSLGQGPEFLIYFQGTGAADDSGLPNDRFFAVRPEGSVSTLKIQRTERGDSAVYLCASSSRGGNTGELFFGEGSRLTVL.

This clonotype was counted a few times. V is TRBV19 and J is TRBJ2-2; 8 bases are shared with TRBD2. The CDR3 has 17 amino acids. Germline assignment: CDR1 LNHDA and CDR2 SQIVND (reference sequence). The junction had 9 bases not matched to a gene; V was cut back by 2 bases and J by 4 bases. The CDR3, as DNA: TGTGCCAGTAGTATAAAAGGCGGGGGGCGGGTCACCGGGGAGCTGTTTTTT. It yields the protein CASSIKGGGRVTGELFF.

The J gene is TRBJ2-1, the V gene TRBV11-1, with a tentative D call TRBD2 (5 bases). CDR3 size: 15 residues. Germline CDR1 SGHAT, CDR2 FQDESV (reference sequence). V was clipped by 5 bases and J by 15 bases, with 26 bases between them. The CDR3 spells CASSARSWREGRSFF. CDR3 nucleotide sequence: TGTGCCAGCAGCGCCAGAAGTTGGCGTGAGGGCCGGTCGTTCTTC.

The chain links TRBV24-1 to TRBJ1-4; D may be TRBD1 (6 bases). V lost 4 bases and J 12 bases, leaving 17 bases between the germline ends. The CDR3 has 14 residues. Germline CDR1 and CDR2: KGHDR and SFDVKD. This chain's CDR3 is CATSDIDRPEELFF. CDR3 DNA sequence: TGTGCCACCAGTGACATCGACAGGCCGGAGGAACTGTTTTTT.

This clonotype was counted ten times or more. The chain carries TRBV11-2 and TRBJ2-1, with 8 positions matching TRBD1. The CDR3 has 16 amino acids. V shed 9 bases, J shed 6 bases, and the junction held 16 bases outside the gene matches. Germline V gene data show CDR1 as SGHAT and CDR2 as FQNNGV. The CDR3 reads CASNHRRTGSVNEQFF. The CDR3 DNA reads as TGTGCCAGTAACCACCGGCGGACAGGGTCCGTCAATGAGCAGTTCTTC.